This T cell receptor (beta chain) comes out of a study of T cells in Graves' hyperthyroidism and ophthalmopathy. Notes on the study in general: Most clonotypes expanded in the thyroid (above 0.001) were also present in blood.

V was shortened by 6 bases and J by 5 bases, with 20 bases between the two germline ends. Looked up from germline, CDR1 is SNHLY and CDR2 is FYNNEI. The CDR3 has 16 residues. This clonotype occurred many times. Its antigen is undetermined. Preceding any ophthalmopathy symptoms, the blood sample dates from first hyperthyroidism diagnosis. What was amplified from RNA transcripts were TCR beta CDR3 regions. First-round RT-PCR with HTBI primers amplified the TCR CDR3 region. TCRdb used MiXCR to reprocess the multiplex PCR reads, holding one entry per CDR3 protein. The sample includes a few hundred thousand distinct CDR3 sequences, more than 14% of them seen just once.

Input material: blood. The chain links TRBV2 to TRBJ2-1; possible D gene TRBD2, 6 bases. This receptor was taken from a woman between 35 and 50 years old with Graves' hyperthyroidism that later progressed to Graves' ophthalmopathy. DNA for the CDR3: TGTGCCAGCAGACGTTCATTTAGCGGACATAACAATGAGCAGTTCTTC. Translated: CASRRSFSGHNNEQFF.